This T cell receptor beta chain originates from a study of PD-L1 blockade in urothelial cancer (dated by TCRdb to the late 2010s). Regarding the complete study: All patients started therapy around 2014 and received atezolizumab 1,200 mg intravenously every 3 weeks. Blood samples were analyzed 3 weeks after the start of treatment (second dose) and 6 weeks after the start of treatment. Whole exome sequencing and RNA sequencing of pretreatment tumors were performed alongside TCR sequencing in the same patients. Blood samples gave median yields of approximately 130,000 T cells and 83,000 or so unique TCRs, along with a median clonality of 0.080. An ECOG performance status of 0 or 1 was recorded for the patients, and 0 to 3 prior chemotherapy regimens had been received by the patients. Some 30 patients had pretreatment blood TCR-seq, about 25 had at least one posttreatment blood collection, and about 25 had tumor TCR-seq. The study, an exploratory multi-omic analysis, examined somatic, immune and clinical correlates of response to PD-L1 blockade with atezolizumab in urothelial cancer. Durable clinical benefit meant progression-free survival longer than 6 months, and TCR features were also tested against progression-free and overall survival. Pretreatment tumor samples, along with matched peripheral blood collected serially before and after atezolizumab treatment, underwent TCR sequencing. Under 10 patients reached durable clinical benefit, while 20 patients did not. About 85% of the roughly 30 patients were males with bladder-origin urothelial cancer, and about 65% of the 29 reported a prior smoking history.

The study at large found these results: At 3 weeks after the start of treatment, tumor-associated TCR clones in peripheral blood had expanded more in patients with durable benefit (n ≈ 24, p = 0.022). Because the sample size was small (n ≈ 27) and many exploratory analyses were performed, the results are intended to be hypothesis-generating. A pretreatment peripheral blood TCR clonality below the median was linked to improved progression-free and overall survival.

The CDR3 runs 14 residues from the cysteine to the phenylalanine. Only the CDR3 portion is preserved as DNA: 42 bases, with reading frame beginning at the first base. Here V drops 3 bases and J drops 0 bases, and the junction holds 5 bases not matched to any gene. CDR1 GTSNPN and CDR2 SVGIG were looked up in the germline V gene (reference sequence). The time point label, read with the paper, signifies: pretreatment peripheral blood. The cohort included roughly 30 patients with locally advanced or metastatic urothelial carcinoma who were treated at Memorial Sloan Kettering on a trial protocol. Peripheral blood mononuclear cells were collected pretreatment and during treatment, at between 1 and 8 total time points per patient. The Qiagen DNeasy Blood extraction kit was used to purify genomic DNA from total PBMCs and tumor samples. PBMCs were collected pretreatment and during treatment, and were isolated and stored as previously described.

As for this clone: This clone's antigen is unknown. Nothing much larger sits one base from this clone, and base qualities are not available.

Each PCR received spiked-in synthetic TCR analog templates so that absolute template abundance could be estimated from read counts. The immunoSEQ assay used bias-controlled V and J gene primers to amplify TCRbeta CDR3 regions from genomic DNA. Rearranged TCRbeta segments were sequenced at approximately 20X coverage. Per the source publication's procedure: Sequencing errors were corrected by clustering, and CDR3s were annotated against IMGT so that V, D and J genes could be assigned. Downstream analyses used only productive TCRbeta rearrangements, leaving out any out-of-frame or stop-codon sequences. Clonality was computed as one minus Shannon entropy normalized by the log of the number of unique productive sequences. Clones differing between time points or between blood and tumor were identified using Fisher's exact test with Benjamini-Hochberg correction, with an adjusted p below 0.01 applied as the threshold. TCRdb carries this immuneACCESS record with in-frame sequences only. Its versions omit some clonotypes, under half of them owing to an unresolved V gene in the studies checked, with the rest unexplained. The V and J calls and clone size come from that table; D and trimming were worked out from the DNA. The sample table holds roughly 120,000 clones, of which around 85% were seen once. The top ten clonotypes cover under 3.5% of the sample.

This TCR derives from a man in his fifties or sixties with urothelial cancer. This chain joins TRBV30 to TRBJ2-7; 7 central bases correspond to TRBD2. The source material was PBMCs, sampled around atezolizumab (anti-PD-L1) treatment. The CDR3 reads CAWSKGGSSYEQYF. DNA sequence: TGTGCCTGGAGCAAGGGCGGGAGCTCCTACGAGCAGTACTTC. The CDR3 plus the reference TRBV30 and TRBJ2-7 genes for the other parts give the full variable domain: SQTIHQWPATLVQPVGSPLSLECTVEGTSNPNLYWYRQAAGRGLQLLFYSVGIGQISSEVPQNLSASRPQDRQFILSSKKLLLSDSGFYLCAWSKGGSSYEQYFGPGTRLTVT.